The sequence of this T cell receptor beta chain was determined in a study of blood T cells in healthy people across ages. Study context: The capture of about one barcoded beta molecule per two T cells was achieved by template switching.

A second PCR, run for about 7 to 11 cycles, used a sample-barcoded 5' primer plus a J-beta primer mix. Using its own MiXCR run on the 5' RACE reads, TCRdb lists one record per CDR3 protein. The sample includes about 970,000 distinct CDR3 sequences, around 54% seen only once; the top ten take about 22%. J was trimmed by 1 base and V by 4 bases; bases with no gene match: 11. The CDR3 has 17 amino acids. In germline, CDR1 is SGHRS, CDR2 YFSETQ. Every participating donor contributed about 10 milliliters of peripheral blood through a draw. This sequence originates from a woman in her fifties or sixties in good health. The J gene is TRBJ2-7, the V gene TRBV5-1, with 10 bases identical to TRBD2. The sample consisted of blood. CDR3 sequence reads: CASSQTFSGRTSYEQYF. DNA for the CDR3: TGCGCCAGCAGCCAAACGTTTAGCGGGAGGACTTCCTACGAGCAGTACTTC.